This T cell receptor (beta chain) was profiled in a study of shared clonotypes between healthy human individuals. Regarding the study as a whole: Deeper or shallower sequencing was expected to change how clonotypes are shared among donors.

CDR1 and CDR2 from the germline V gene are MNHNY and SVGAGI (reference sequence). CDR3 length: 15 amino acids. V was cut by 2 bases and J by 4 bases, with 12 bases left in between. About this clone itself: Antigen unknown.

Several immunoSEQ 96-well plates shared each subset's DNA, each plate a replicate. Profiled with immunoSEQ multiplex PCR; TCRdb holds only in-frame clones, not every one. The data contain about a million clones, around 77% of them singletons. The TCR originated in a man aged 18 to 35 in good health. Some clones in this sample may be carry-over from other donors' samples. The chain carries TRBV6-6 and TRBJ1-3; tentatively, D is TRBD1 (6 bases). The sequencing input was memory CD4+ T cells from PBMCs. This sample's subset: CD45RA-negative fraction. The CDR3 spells CASSYGGAAGNTIYF. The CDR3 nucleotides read TGTGCCAGCAGTTACGGGGGGGCCGCGGGAAACACCATATATTTT.